These 6 T cell receptor beta chains share one sample of origin, sequenced in a study of persistence of HIV-infected CD4 T cells (dated by TCRdb to the early 2020s). TCRbeta repertoires were sequenced from genomic DNA with the immunoSEQ hsTCRB assay version 4 in survey mode. TCRdb retrieved this table from immuneACCESS and kept in-frame rearrangements only. Not all clones are present; in checked studies, unresolved V genes account for under half, and no reason is known for the remainder. The sample table records 6,500 to 8,500 clones; 60% to 70% of these occur just once. The top ten constitute under 20% of the sample. This specimen's treatment or condition label, interpreted: suppressive antiretroviral therapy. Lysates of CMV-infected fibroblasts were used at about 10 ug/mL for cell stimulation. Responding CD4+ T cells were sorted by upregulation of both CD40 ligand and CD69. No antigen is known for these receptors.

Specimen: CD4+ T cells sorted from PBMCs after 18-hour stimulation, collected from a patient who received antiretroviral therapy. The cell subset or site label for this specimen denotes: CD40L+CD69+ CD4 T cells responding to CMV lysate. The receptors were sampled from an adult man with HIV who was CMV-seropositive.

The J gene is TRBJ2-1, the V gene TRBV5-4, with D possibly matching TRBD1 (6 bases). With 4 bases removed from V and 4 bases from J, the gap between germline ends came to 12 bases. The germline gives CDR1 SGHNT, CDR2 YYREEE (reference sequence). This CDR3 is built from 14 residues. The CDR3 loop is CASSPQDRYNEQFF. The CDR3 nucleotides are TGTGCCAGCAGCCCCCAGGACAGATACAATGAGCAGTTCTTC. Full variable domain (remainder filled in from reference TRBV5-4 and TRBJ2-1): ETGVTQSPTHLIKTRGQQVTLRCSSQSGHNTVSWYQQALGQGPQFIFQYYREEENGRGNFPPRFSGLQFPNYSSELNVNALELDDSALYLCASSPQDRYNEQFFGPGTRLTVL.

By its share, this clone is medium-sized. This chain joins TRBV19 and TRBJ1-2; no clear D. This CDR3 has 15 amino acids. V shed 0 bases and J shed 12 bases, with 20 bases lying between them. Germline CDR1 and CDR2: LNHDA and SQIVND (reference sequence). CDR3 in DNA: TGTGCCAGTAGTATAGATCTACTGGCCAGCTGGACCCACACCTTC. This gives the protein CASSIDLLASWTHTF.

The rearrangement links TRBV19 to TRBJ2-7, with D possibly being TRBD2 (5 bases). There are 15 residues in the CDR3. The germline gives CDR1 LNHDA, CDR2 SQIVND (reference sequence). The DNA for the CDR3 is TGTGCTTCTCGAGCGGCAGCTTATAACTCCTACGAGCAGTACTTC. It translates to CASRAAAYNSYEQYF.

By sample fraction, this clone is medium-sized (0.01 to 0.1%). The J gene is TRBJ1-5, the V gene TRBV4-2, with a possible D match to TRBD1 (6 bases). CDR1 is LGHNA and CDR2 is YNFKEQ in the germline V gene. There are 16 residues in the CDR3. V lost 3 bases, J lost 5 bases, and 17 bases lay in between. The CDR3 DNA is TGTGCCAGCAGCCAGGAGGGACACCGAGGCGATCAGCCCCAGCATTTT. This encodes CASSQEGHRGDQPQHF.

Written as DNA, the CDR3 is TGTGCCACCAGCAGACCTACAGGGGAAGGGGGATACGAGCAGTACTTC. Translated, it gives CATSRPTGEGGYEQYF. The rearrangement joins TRBV15 to TRBJ2-7; 7 bases are shared with TRBD1. From germline, CDR1 is LNHNV and CDR2 YYDKDF (reference sequence). The CDR3 runs 16 residues. Trimming at V came to 2 bases and at J to 4 bases, leaving 11 bases not matched to a gene.

V usage is TRBV6-5 and J usage is TRBJ2-1, with TRBD2 as a possible D gene (5 bases). Germline V gene lookup returns CDR1 MNHEY and CDR2 SVGAGI. The V end was cut by 4 bases, the J end by 3 bases, with 10 bases between. The CDR3 contains 14 residues. The DNA of the CDR3 is TGTGCCAGCAGTTCGGCGGGTAACTACAATGAGCAGTTCTTC. This translates into CASSSAGNYNEQFF.